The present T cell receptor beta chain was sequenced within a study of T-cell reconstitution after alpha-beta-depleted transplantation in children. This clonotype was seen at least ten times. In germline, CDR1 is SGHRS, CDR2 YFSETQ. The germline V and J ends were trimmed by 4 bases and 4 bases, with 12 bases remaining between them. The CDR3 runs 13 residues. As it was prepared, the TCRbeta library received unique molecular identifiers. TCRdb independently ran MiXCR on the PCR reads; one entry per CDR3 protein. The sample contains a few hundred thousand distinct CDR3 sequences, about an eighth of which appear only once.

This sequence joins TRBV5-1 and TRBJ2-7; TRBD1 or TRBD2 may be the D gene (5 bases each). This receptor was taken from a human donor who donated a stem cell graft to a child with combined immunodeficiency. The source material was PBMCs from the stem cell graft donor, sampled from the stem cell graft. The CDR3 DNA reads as TGCGCCAGCAGCCCACTTGGGGGATACGAGCAGTACTTC. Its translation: CASSPLGGYEQYF.